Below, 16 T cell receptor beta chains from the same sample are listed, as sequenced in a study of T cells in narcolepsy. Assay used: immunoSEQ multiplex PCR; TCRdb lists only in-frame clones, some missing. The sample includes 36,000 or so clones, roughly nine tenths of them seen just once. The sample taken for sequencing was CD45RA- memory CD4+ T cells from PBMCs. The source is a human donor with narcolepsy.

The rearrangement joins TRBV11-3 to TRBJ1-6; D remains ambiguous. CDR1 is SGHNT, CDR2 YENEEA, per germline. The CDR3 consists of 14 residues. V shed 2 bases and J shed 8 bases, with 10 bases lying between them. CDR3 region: CASSLTGFDSPLHF. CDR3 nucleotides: TGTGCCAGCAGCTTAACCGGGTTTGATTCACCCCTCCACTTT.

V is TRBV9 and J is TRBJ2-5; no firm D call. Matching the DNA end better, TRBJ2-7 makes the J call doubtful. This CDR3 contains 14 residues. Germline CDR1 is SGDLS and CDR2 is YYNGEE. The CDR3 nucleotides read TGTGCCAGCAGCGTAGGAACGAGATCCTACGAGCAGTACTTC. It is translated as CASSVGTRSYEQYF.

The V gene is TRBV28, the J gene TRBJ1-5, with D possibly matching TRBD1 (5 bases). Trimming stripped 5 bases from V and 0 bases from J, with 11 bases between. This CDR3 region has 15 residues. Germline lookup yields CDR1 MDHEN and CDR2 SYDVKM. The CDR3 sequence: CASSRTGPSNQPQHF. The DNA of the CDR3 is TGTGCCAGCAGTCGTACAGGCCCTAGCAATCAGCCCCAGCATTTT.

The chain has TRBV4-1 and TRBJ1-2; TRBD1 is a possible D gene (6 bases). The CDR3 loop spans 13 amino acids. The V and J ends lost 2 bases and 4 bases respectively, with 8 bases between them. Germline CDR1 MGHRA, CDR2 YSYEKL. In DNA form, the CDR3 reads TGCGCCAGCAGCCAACAGGGGAGCTATGGCTACACCTTC. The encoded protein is CASSQQGSYGYTF.

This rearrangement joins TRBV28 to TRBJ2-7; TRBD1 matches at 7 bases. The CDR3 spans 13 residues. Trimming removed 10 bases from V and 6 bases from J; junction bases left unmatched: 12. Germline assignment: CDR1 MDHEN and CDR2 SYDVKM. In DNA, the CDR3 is TGTGCCACCTTGACAGGGACCTCCGGCGAGCAGTACTTC. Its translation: CATLTGTSGEQYF. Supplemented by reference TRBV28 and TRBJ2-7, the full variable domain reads DVKVTQSSRYLVKRTGEKVFLECVQDMDHENMFWYRQDPGLGLRLIYFSYDVKMKEKGDIPEGYSVSREKKERFSLILESASTNQTSMYLCATLTGTSGEQYFGPGTRLTVT.

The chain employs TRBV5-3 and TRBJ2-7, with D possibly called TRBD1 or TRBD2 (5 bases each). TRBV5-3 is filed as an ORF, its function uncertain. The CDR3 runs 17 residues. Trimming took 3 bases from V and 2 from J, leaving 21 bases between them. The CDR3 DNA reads TGTGCCAGAAGCTGCCCTGGCCAAAGCGTGGGACCCTACGAGCAGTACTTC. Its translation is CARSCPGQSVGPYEQYF.

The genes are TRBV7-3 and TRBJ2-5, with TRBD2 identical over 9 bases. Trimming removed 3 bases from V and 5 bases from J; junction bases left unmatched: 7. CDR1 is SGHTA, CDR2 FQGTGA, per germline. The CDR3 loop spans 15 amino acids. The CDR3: CASSFGSGRRETQYF. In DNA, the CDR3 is TGTGCCAGCAGCTTTGGTAGCGGGAGACGTGAGACCCAGTACTTC.

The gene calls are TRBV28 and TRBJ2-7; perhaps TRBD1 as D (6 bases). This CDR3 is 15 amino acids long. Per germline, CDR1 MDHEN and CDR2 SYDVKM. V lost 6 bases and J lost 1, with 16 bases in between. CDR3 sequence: CASRSQGPDSYEQYF. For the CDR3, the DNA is TGTGCCAGCAGGTCTCAGGGGCCTGATTCCTACGAGCAGTACTTC.

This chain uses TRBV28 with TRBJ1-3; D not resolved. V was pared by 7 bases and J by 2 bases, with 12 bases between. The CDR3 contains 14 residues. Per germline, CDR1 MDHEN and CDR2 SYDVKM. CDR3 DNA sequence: TGTGCCAGCATTGGCGGGAGCCCTGGAAACACCATATATTTT. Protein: CASIGGSPGNTIYF.

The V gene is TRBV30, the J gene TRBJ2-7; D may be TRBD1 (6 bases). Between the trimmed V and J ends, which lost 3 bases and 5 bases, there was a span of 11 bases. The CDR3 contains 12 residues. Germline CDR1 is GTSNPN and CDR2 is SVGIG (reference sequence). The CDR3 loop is CAWRSQGNEQYF. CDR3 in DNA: TGTGCCTGGAGATCACAGGGAAACGAGCAGTACTTC.

CDR3 nucleotide sequence: TGCGCCAGCAGCCAAGATCCGCCTAGCGGGAGCCTAGATACGCAGTATTTT. Translating it yields CASSQDPPSGSLDTQYF. This chain joins TRBV4-3 and TRBJ2-3; 10 bases are shared with TRBD2. V gave up 0 bases and J gave up 5 bases; unmatched junction bases: 8. Germline V gene sequence: CDR1 LGHNA, CDR2 YSLEER. This CDR3 is 17 amino acids long.

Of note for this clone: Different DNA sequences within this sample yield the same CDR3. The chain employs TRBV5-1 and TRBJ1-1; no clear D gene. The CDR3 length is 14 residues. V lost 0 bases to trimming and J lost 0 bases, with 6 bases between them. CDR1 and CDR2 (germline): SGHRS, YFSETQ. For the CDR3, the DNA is TGCGCCAGCAGCTTGGTCCAGCTGAACACTGAAGCTTTCTTT. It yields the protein CASSLVQLNTEAFF.

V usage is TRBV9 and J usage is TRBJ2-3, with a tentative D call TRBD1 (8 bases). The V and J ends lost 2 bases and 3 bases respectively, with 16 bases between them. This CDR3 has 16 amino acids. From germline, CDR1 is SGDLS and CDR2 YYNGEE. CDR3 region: CASSVAQGEGTDTQYF. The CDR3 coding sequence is TGTGCCAGCAGCGTGGCACAGGGGGAGGGGACAGATACGCAGTATTTT.

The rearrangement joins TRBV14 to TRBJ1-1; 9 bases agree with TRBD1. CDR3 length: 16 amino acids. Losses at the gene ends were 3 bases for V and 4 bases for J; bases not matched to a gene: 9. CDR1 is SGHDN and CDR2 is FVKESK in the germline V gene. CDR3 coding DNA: TGTGCCAGCAGCCAGCTACAGGGGGCAGGGCGCACTGAAGCTTTCTTT. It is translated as CASSQLQGAGRTEAFF.

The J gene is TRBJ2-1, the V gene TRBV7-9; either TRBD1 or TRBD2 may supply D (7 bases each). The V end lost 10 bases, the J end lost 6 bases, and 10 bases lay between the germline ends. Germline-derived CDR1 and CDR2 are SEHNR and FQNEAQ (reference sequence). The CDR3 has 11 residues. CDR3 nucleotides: TGTGCCATCAGGGGGGGCAATGAGCAGTTCTTC. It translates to CAIRGGNEQFF.

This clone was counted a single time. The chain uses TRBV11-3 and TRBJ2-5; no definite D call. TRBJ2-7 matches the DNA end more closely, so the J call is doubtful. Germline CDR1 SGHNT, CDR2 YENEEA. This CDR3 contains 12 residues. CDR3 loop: CASSGLHYEQYF. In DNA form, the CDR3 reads TGTGCCAGCTCCGGGCTCCACTACGAGCAGTACTTC.